This paragraph covers one T cell receptor beta chain sequence. This entry belongs to a study of CD8 T cells in Susac syndrome. RNA was extracted with the RNeasy kit, and a quantity of roughly 0.45 to 1 ug was reverse transcribed using random hexamers. TCRdb re-analysed the immunoSEQ multiplex PCR reads in MiXCR, keeping a single row per CDR3 protein. The sample lists some 250,000 distinct CDR3 sequences; 90% to 96% were seen once. The CD8+ and CD4+ T cells were negatively isolated, with the TEMRA cells enriched by FACS. Sequencing input: CD4+ T cells from PBMCs. This receptor was obtained from a human donor with Susac syndrome.

CDR3 sequence: CASTAGQYGYTF. The CDR3, as DNA: TGTGCCAGCACAGCAGGACAATATGGCTACACCTTC. The V and J genes are TRBV6-6 and TRBJ1-2; D possibly corresponds to TRBD1 (5 bases). Per germline, CDR1 MNHNY and CDR2 SVGAGI (reference sequence). V lost 7 bases, J lost 5 bases, and 11 bases lay in between. The CDR3 runs 12 residues.